This is a list of T cell receptor beta chains from one sample in a study of T cell responses to AZD1222 COVID-19 vaccine. Generated by immunoSEQ multiplex PCR, the TCRdb table keeps only in-frame clones and is missing some. The top ten hold approximately 3.5% of the sample, which has about 150,000 clones, around 90% seen once. Sequenced material: peripheral blood, taken 28 days after the second AZD1222 dose. Receptors were obtained from an adult who received the AZD1222 COVID-19 vaccine. Each CDR3 is given with its conserved first and last residue. Fields, in order: D gene, clone size, V gene, J gene, CDR3 protein, CDR3 DNA. A D gene is named only where the DNA matches it firmly. Expanded clones are given a class, and other clones once, few, many or no size at all.

D gene: -; clone size: -; V gene: TRBV7-8; J gene: TRBJ1-2; CDR3 protein: CASSPRGSYGYTF; CDR3 DNA: TGTGCCAGCAGCCCCCGGGGCTCCTATGGCTACACCTTC
D gene: TRBD2; clone size: -; V gene: TRBV18; J gene: TRBJ2-2; CDR3 protein: CASSPSLAGGTGELFF; CDR3 DNA: TGTGCCAGCTCACCAAGTCTAGCGGGAGGGACCGGGGAGCTGTTTTTT
D gene: -; clone size: -; V gene: TRBV4-3; J gene: TRBJ2-2; CDR3 protein: CASSQGQHTGELFF; CDR3 DNA: TGCGCCAGCAGCCAAGGACAGCACACCGGGGAGCTGTTTTTT
D gene: -; clone size: -; V gene: TRBV6-5; J gene: TRBJ1-1; CDR3 protein: CASSRGPNTEAFF; CDR3 DNA: TGTGCCAGCAGTAGAGGACCGAACACTGAAGCTTTCTTT
D gene: TRBD1; clone size: -; V gene: TRBV11-2; J gene: TRBJ1-4; CDR3 protein: CASSATGGANEKLFF; CDR3 DNA: TGTGCCAGCAGCGCTACAGGGGGAGCTAATGAAAAACTGTTTTTT
D gene: TRBD2; clone size: -; V gene: TRBV7-8; J gene: TRBJ2-1; CDR3 protein: CASSFGLAGGWDNEQFF; CDR3 DNA: TGTGCCAGCAGCTTCGGACTAGCGGGAGGATGGGACAATGAGCAGTTCTTC
D gene: -; clone size: -; V gene: TRBV19; J gene: TRBJ1-5; CDR3 protein: CASSIVARNQPQHF; CDR3 DNA: TGTGCCAGTAGTATAGTCGCCAGAAATCAGCCCCAGCATTTT
D gene: -; clone size: -; V gene: TRBV24-1; J gene: TRBJ2-7; CDR3 protein: CATSDPGSTNDYEQYF; CDR3 DNA: TGTGCCACCAGTGATCCCGGGTCAACAAATGACTACGAGCAGTACTTC
D gene: TRBD2; clone size: -; V gene: TRBV28; J gene: TRBJ2-5; CDR3 protein: CASSGTGLAGVEGETQYF; CDR3 DNA: TGTGCCAGCAGTGGAACGGGACTAGCGGGAGTTGAGGGAGAGACCCAGTACTTC
D gene: -; clone size: -; V gene: TRBV5-4; J gene: TRBJ2-7; CDR3 protein: CASSQGHLSSYEQYF; CDR3 DNA: TGTGCCAGCAGCCAGGGACACCTGAGCTCCTACGAGCAGTACTTC
D gene: -; clone size: -; V gene: TRBV7-3; J gene: TRBJ1-3; CDR3 protein: CASSFQGSNTIYF; CDR3 DNA: TGTGCCAGCAGCTTCCAGGGTAGCAACACCATATATTTT
D gene: TRBD2; clone size: -; V gene: TRBV18; J gene: TRBJ2-7; CDR3 protein: CASSPFSSGDHAYEQYF; CDR3 DNA: TGTGCCAGCTCACCTTTTTCTAGCGGGGACCACGCCTACGAGCAGTACTTC
D gene: TRBD1; clone size: once; V gene: TRBV5-1; J gene: TRBJ1-4; CDR3 protein: CASSLVQGHEKLFF; CDR3 DNA: TGCGCCAGCAGCTTGGTACAGGGGCATGAAAAACTGTTTTTT
D gene: -; clone size: -; V gene: TRBV25-1; J gene: TRBJ2-7; CDR3 protein: CASSERDSILDEQYF; CDR3 DNA: TGTGCCAGCAGTGAACGGGACTCCATCCTGGACGAGCAGTACTTC
D gene: -; clone size: -; V gene: TRBV28; J gene: TRBJ1-2; CDR3 protein: CASSFLGRANYGYTF; CDR3 DNA: TGTGCCAGCAGTTTCCTCGGCAGAGCTAACTATGGCTACACCTTC
D gene: TRBD2; clone size: few; V gene: TRBV14; J gene: TRBJ2-7; CDR3 protein: CASSKREAYEQYF; CDR3 DNA: TGTGCCAGCAGTAAGCGGGAGGCCTACGAGCAGTACTTC
D gene: TRBD2; clone size: -; V gene: TRBV3-1/TRBV3-2; J gene: TRBJ2-1; CDR3 protein: CASSPTSGRAGFF; CDR3 DNA: TGTGCCAGCAGCCCGACTAGCGGGAGGGCCGGTTTCTTC
D gene: TRBD1; clone size: -; V gene: TRBV7-2; J gene: TRBJ1-6; CDR3 protein: CASSLSRGTGAFGSPLHF; CDR3 DNA: TGTGCCAGCAGCCTTAGCAGAGGGACAGGGGCTTTTGGTTCACCCCTCCACTTT
D gene: -; clone size: -; V gene: TRBV28; J gene: TRBJ2-3; CDR3 protein: CASSLTAGAGVTDTQYF; CDR3 DNA: TGTGCCAGCAGTTTAACGGCAGGGGCTGGAGTCACAGATACGCAGTATTTT
D gene: TRBD1; clone size: -; V gene: TRBV5-6; J gene: TRBJ1-4; CDR3 protein: CASSLQRDRAGKVHEKLFF; CDR3 DNA: TGTGCCAGCAGCTTGCAGAGGGACAGGGCCGGGAAAGTTCATGAAAAACTGTTTTTT
D gene: TRBD1; clone size: -; V gene: TRBV7-2; J gene: TRBJ2-2; CDR3 protein: CASRGGQGNTGELFF; CDR3 DNA: TGTGCCAGCAGAGGAGGACAGGGGAACACCGGGGAGCTGTTTTTT
D gene: TRBD1; clone size: -; V gene: TRBV6-5; J gene: TRBJ2-7; CDR3 protein: CASSFRTTGESYEQYF; CDR3 DNA: TGTGCCAGCAGTTTCCGTACGACAGGGGAAAGCTACGAGCAGTACTTC
D gene: -; clone size: -; V gene: TRBV7-9; J gene: TRBJ2-2; CDR3 protein: CASSLRDTGELFF; CDR3 DNA: TGTGCCAGCAGCTTACGTGACACCGGGGAGCTGTTTTTT
D gene: -; clone size: -; V gene: TRBV4-3; J gene: TRBJ1-6; CDR3 protein: CASSQGRTYNSPLHF; CDR3 DNA: TGCGCCAGCAGTCAGGGAAGGACCTATAATTCACCCCTCCACTTT
D gene: -; clone size: -; V gene: TRBV5-1; J gene: TRBJ1-2; CDR3 protein: CASSLVAQNYGYTF; CDR3 DNA: TGCGCCAGCAGCTTGGTGGCACAAAACTATGGCTACACCTTC
D gene: -; clone size: -; V gene: TRBV28; J gene: TRBJ2-1; CDR3 protein: CASSDRNYNEQFF; CDR3 DNA: TGTGCCAGCAGCGATAGAAACTACAATGAGCAGTTCTTC
D gene: TRBD2; clone size: -; V gene: TRBV11-2; J gene: TRBJ2-1; CDR3 protein: CASGRLAEYNEQFF; CDR3 DNA: TGTGCCTCTGGGCGACTAGCGGAGTACAATGAGCAGTTCTTC